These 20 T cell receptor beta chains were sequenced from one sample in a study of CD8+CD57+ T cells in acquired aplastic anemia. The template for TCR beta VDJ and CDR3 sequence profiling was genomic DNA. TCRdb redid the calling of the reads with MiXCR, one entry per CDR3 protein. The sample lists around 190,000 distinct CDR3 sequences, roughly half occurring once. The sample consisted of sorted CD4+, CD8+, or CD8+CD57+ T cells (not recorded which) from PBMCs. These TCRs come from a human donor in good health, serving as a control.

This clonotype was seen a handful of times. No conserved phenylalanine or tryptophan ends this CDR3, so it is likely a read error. The CDR3 reads CASSQVRGSYNEQFL. The CDR3 DNA sequence: TGTGCCAGCAGCCAAGTAAGGGGTTCCTACAATGAGCAGTTCCTC. V gene TRBV14 combines with J gene TRBJ2-1; D might be TRBD1 (5 bases). Germline V gene data show CDR1 as SGHDN and CDR2 as FVKESK. The V and J ends lost 1 base and 1 base respectively, with 8 bases between them. This CDR3 region has 15 residues.

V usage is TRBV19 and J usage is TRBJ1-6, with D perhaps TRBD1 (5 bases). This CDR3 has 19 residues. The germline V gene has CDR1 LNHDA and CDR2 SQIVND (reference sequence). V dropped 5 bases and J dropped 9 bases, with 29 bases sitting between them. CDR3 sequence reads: CASSRNAGANGIMGSPLHF. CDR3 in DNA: TGTGCCAGTAGTCGAAATGCCGGGGCGAACGGAATAATGGGTTCACCCCTCCACTTT.

CDR3 sequence (DNA): TGTGCCAGCAGCCAAGATCGGGCACTAATTTCTAACTATGGCTACACCTTC. Translation: CASSQDRALISNYGYTF. The V gene is TRBV3-1, the J gene TRBJ1-2; D gene uncertain. The CDR3 runs to 17 residues. The V end was cut by 0 bases, the J end by 0 bases, with 14 bases between. In germline, CDR1 is LGHDT, CDR2 YNNKEL (reference sequence).

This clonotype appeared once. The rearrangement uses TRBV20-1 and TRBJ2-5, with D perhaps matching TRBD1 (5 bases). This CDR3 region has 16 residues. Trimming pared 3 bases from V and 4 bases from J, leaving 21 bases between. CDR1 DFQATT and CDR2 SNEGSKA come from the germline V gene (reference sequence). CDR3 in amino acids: CSASSGAPERRETQYF. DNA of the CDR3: TGCAGTGCTAGCAGTGGGGCTCCCGAACGAAGAGAGACCCAGTACTTC.

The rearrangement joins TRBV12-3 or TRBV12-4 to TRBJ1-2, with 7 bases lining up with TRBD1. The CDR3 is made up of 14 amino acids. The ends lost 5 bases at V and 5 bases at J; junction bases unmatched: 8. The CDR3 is CASSPQTGMYGYTF. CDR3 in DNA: TGTGCCAGCAGTCCTCAGACAGGGATGTATGGCTACACCTTC.

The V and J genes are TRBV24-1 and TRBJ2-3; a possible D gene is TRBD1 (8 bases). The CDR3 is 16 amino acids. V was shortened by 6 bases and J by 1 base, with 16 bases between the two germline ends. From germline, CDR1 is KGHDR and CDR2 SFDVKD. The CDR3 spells CATSWEGQEGTDTQYF. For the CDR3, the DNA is TGTGCCACCAGTTGGGAGGGACAGGAGGGCACAGATACGCAGTATTTT.

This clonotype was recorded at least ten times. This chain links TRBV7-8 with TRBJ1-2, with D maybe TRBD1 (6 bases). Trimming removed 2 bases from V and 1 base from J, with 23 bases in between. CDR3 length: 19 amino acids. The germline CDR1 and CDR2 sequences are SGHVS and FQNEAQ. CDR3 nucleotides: TGTGCCAGCAGCTTACTGCACCGGGCAGGGGAGAGTTTTAACTATGGCTACACCTTC. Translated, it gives CASSLLHRAGESFNYGYTF.

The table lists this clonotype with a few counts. CDR3: CASSLGGRRNTEAFF. In DNA form, the CDR3 reads TGTGCCAGCAGCTTAGGGGGTCGGAGGAACACTGAAGCTTTCTTT. This chain uses TRBV7-8 with TRBJ1-1, with D uncertain. This CDR3 is built from 15 residues. V lost 1 base and J lost 1, with 10 bases in between. Germline V gene sequence: CDR1 SGHVS, CDR2 FQNEAQ.

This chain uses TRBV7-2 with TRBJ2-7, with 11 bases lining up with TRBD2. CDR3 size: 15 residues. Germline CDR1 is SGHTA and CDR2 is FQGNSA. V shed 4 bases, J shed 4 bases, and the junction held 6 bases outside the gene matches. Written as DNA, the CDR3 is TGTGCCAGCAGCTCCAGGACTAGCGGGTGGTACGAGCAGTACTTC. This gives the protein CASSSRTSGWYEQYF.

CDR3 sequence reads: CASSLVQVNTEAFF. As DNA, the CDR3 is TGTGCCAGCAGCTTAGTACAAGTGAACACTGAAGCTTTCTTT. V and J are TRBV9 and TRBJ1-1; the D is unclear. Germline values: CDR1 SGDLS, CDR2 YYNGEE. The V and J ends lost 4 bases and 0 bases respectively, with 10 bases between them. The CDR3 has 14 residues.

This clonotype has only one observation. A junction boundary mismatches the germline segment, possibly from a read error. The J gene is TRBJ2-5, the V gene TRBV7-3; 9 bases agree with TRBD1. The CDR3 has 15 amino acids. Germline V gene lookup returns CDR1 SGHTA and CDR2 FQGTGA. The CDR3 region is CARQKRTGEWETQYF. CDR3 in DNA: TGCGCCAGACAGAAAAGGACAGGGGAGTGGGAGACCCAGTACTTC. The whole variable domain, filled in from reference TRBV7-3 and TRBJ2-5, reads GAGVSQTPSNKVTEKGKYVELRCDPISGHTALYWYRQSLGQGPEFLIYFQGTGAADDSGLPNDRFFAVRPEGSVSTLKIQRTERGDSAVYLCARQKRTGEWETQYFGPGTRLLVL.

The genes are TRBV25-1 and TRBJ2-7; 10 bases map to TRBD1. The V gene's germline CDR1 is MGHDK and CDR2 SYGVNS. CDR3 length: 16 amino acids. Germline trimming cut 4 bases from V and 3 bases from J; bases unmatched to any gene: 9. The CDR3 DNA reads TGTGCCAGCAGTGGGTGGGGACAGGGGAGGAGCTACGAGCAGTACTTC. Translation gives CASSGWGQGRSYEQYF.

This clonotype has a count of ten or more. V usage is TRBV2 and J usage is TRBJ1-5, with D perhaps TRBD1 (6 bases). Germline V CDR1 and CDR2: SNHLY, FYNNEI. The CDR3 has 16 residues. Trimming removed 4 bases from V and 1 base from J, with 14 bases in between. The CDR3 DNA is TGTGCCAGCAGTGGTCCGCCAGGGGCGAGCAATCAGCCCCAGCATTTT. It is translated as CASSGPPGASNQPQHF.

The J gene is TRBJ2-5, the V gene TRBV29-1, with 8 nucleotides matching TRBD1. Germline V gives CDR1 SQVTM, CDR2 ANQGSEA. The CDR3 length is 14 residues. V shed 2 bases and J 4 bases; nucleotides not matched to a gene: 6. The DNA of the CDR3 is TGCAGCGTTGAACGGGACAGGCCGAGAGAGACCCAGTACTTC. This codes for CSVERDRPRETQYF.

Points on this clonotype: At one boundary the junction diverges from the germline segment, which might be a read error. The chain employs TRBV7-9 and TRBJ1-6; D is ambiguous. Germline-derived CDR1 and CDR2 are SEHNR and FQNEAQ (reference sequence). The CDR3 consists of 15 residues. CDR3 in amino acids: CASSFYLQYSSPLHF. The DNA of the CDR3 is TGTGCCAGCAGCTTTTACCTCCAGTATAGTTCACCCCTCCACTTT. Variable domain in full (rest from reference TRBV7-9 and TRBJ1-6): DTGVSQNPRHKITKRGQNVTFRCDPISEHNRLYWYRQTLGQGPEFLTYFQNEAQLEKSRLLSDRFSAERPKGSFSTLEIQRTEQGDSAMYLCASSFYLQYSSPLHFGNGTRLTVT.

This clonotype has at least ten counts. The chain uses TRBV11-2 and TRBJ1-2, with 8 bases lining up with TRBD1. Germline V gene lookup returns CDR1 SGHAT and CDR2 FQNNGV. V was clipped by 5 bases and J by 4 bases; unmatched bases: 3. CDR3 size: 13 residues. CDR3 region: CASSVGTGYGYTF. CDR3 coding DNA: TGTGCCAGCAGCGTTGGGACAGGCTATGGCTACACCTTC.

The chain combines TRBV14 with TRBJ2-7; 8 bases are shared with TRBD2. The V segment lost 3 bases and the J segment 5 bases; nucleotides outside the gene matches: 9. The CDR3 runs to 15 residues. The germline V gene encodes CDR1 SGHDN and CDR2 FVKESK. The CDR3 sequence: CASSQTGGRVDEQYF. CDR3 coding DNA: TGTGCCAGCAGCCAGACGGGAGGGCGAGTGGACGAGCAGTACTTC. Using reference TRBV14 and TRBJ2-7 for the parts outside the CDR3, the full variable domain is EAGVTQFPSHSVIEKGQTVTLRCDPISGHDNLYWYRRVMGKEIKFLLHFVKESKQDESGMPNNRFLAERTGGTYSTLKVQPAELEDSGVYFCASSQTGGRVDEQYFGPGTRLTVT.

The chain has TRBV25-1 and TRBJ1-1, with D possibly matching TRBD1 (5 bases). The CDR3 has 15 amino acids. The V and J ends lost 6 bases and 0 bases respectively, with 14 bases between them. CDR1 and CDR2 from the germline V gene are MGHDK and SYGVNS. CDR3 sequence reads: CASRGQGFMNTEAFF. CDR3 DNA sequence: TGTGCCAGCAGGGGGCAGGGATTCATGAACACTGAAGCTTTCTTT.

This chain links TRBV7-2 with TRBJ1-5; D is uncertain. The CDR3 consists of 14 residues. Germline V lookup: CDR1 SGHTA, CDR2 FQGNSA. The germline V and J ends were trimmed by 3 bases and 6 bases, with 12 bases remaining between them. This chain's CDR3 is CASSLSWVGQPQHF. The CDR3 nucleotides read TGTGCCAGCAGCTTGTCGTGGGTAGGTCAGCCCCAGCATTTT.

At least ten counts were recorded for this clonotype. As DNA, the CDR3 is TGTGCCAGCAGCCAATCGAGCCCAAGCTCCTACAATGAGCAGTTCTTC. Its protein product is CASSQSSPSSYNEQFF. V and J are TRBV4-2 and TRBJ2-1, with unresolved D. Germline-derived CDR1 and CDR2 are LGHNA and YNFKEQ. This CDR3 region has 16 residues. With 2 bases removed from V and 0 bases from J, the gap between germline ends came to 11 bases.